Listed below are T cell receptor beta chains from one sample, sequenced in a study of T cell repertoires in cytomegalovirus infection. A single record per CDR3 protein comes from TCRdb applying MiXCR to the reads. The sample has around 280,000 distinct CDR3 sequences; roughly 13% are singletons. The specimen was PBMCs. The receptors stem from a human donor in good health (CMV status not recorded). Some clones in this sample may be carry-over from other donors' samples. The conserved cysteine and the conserved F or W are not part of the CDR3 here.

v_call cdr3_aa
TRBV5-1 ASSLLAGGLADTQY
TRBV7-9 ASSLGTGLWPQH
TRBV29-1 SVEGLRYEQY
TRBV19 ASSTRTTTYEQY
TRBV7-3 ASSLDSSSGYT
TRBV20-1 SARSLKGESY
TRBV11-2 ASSSLVRGRVQY
TRBV11-2 ASSPIRQANTGELF
TRBV5-1 ASSLVWTGGYEQY
TRBV7-2 ASSLRLWTGELF
TRBV5-4 ASRRGTDPYNSPLH
TRBV6-2/TRBV6-3 ASNQGETQY
TRBV7-2 ASSLDTGQGGRGYT
TRBV20-1 SARPDRPSSYNSPLH
TRBV20-1 SARGWQMNTEAF
TRBV20-1 SARDRVTEAF
TRBV19 ASSILSRGDYNEQF
TRBV4-3 ASSERSVGRSSYEQY
TRBV27 ASSVGRRGEQY
TRBV7-8 ASSLPGPGSPQH
TRBV5-6 ASSRRQGLNTEAF
TRBV3-1 ASSPQGATEAF
TRBV6-2/TRBV6-3 ASSYAMLSTGELF
TRBV7-9 ASSSSSGGDTYEQY
TRBV7-2 ASSFRSRGIRSYNEQF
TRBV23-1 ASRPAGGSERTTYEQY
TRBV5-1 ASRPSQGGSSTDTQC
TRBV4-3 ASSQGTPNTGELF
TRBV7-2 ASSLTRETEAF
TRBV2 ASRQASETQY
TRBV29-1 SVEVSAHNEQF
TRBV14 ASSLMDLGSPLH
TRBV7-2 ASSLEGLAGGDEQY
TRBV20-1 SAAGAQANYGYT
TRBV7-2 ASSSRGPGANVLT
TRBV7-3 ASSALLHNEQF
TRBV28 ASSFTRF
TRBV6-2/TRBV6-3 ASSYEGNSYNSPLH
TRBV29-1 SLWNSNYGYT
TRBV5-3 ASSPGQASSYNEQF